Shown below are 6 T cell receptor beta chains from a single sample sequenced in a study of beta chain features in type 1 diabetes (dated by TCRdb to the late 2010s). Library preparation used the immunoSEQ multiplex PCR assay. The High Capacity cDNA Reverse Transcription Kit was used to reverse transcribe all of the isolated RNA, meaning that expressed TCRB transcripts were what got sequenced. TCRdb's version of the immuneACCESS table is confined to in-frame rearrangements and falls short of the full clone set. An unresolved V gene accounts for under half of the shortfall where checked; the remainder is of unknown origin. The sample yields hundreds of thousands of clones; 14% were counted once. The top ten clones comprise approximately 7% of the sample. The sequencing sample was made of central memory CD4+ T cells from blood. The source of these receptors is a man aged 25-45 years in good health.

This clone has just a few counts. This chain joins TRBV9 and TRBJ2-3, with D tentatively TRBD2 (5 bases). CDR1 and CDR2 from the germline V gene are SGDLS and YYNGEE. The CDR3 is made up of 16 amino acids. V shed 0 bases and J shed 4 bases, with 15 bases lying between them. CDR3 sequence: CASSVAPSGSSDTQYF. The CDR3 DNA reads as TGTGCCAGCAGCGTAGCTCCAAGTGGGAGCTCAGATACGCAGTATTTT.

The rearrangement uses TRBV7-8 and TRBJ2-7; 13 bases line up with TRBD2. The CDR3 runs to 13 residues. Trimming took 7 bases from V and 6 from J; bases not matched to a gene: 3. Per germline, CDR1 SGHVS and CDR2 FQNEAQ. Written as DNA, the CDR3 is TGTGCCAGCACACGACTAGCGGGGGGCGAGCAGTACTTC. Translated: CASTRLAGGEQYF.

Only a few counts were recorded for this clone. The gene calls are TRBV29-1 and TRBJ1-2; D possibly corresponds to TRBD1 (5 bases). Germline V CDR1 and CDR2: SQVTM, ANQGSEA. V lost 1 base to trimming and J lost 4 bases, with 13 bases between them. The CDR3 spans 14 residues. The CDR3 protein is CSVEAQGTSYGYTF. The CDR3 DNA reads TGCAGCGTTGAAGCGCAGGGTACGAGCTATGGCTACACCTTC.

In the case of this clone: This may arise from a read error, as a much more abundant clone is one base away. Distinct nucleotide sequences in the sample also encode this CDR3. The chain has TRBV5-1 and TRBJ2-1; D uncertain. The germline V gene encodes CDR1 SGHRS and CDR2 YFSETQ. The CDR3 consists of 12 residues. V was shortened by 3 bases and J by 10 bases, with 11 bases between the two germline ends. The CDR3 loop is CASSSSAGEQFF. In nucleotides, the CDR3 is TGCGCCAGCAGCTCCTCCGCAGGCGAGCAGTTCTTC.

This clone was counted a few times. V is TRBV9 and J is TRBJ1-1; 9 bases align to TRBD1. Germline values: CDR1 SGDLS, CDR2 YYNGEE. Trimming cost V 5 bases and J 3 bases; bases outside gene matches: 5. This CDR3 contains 14 residues. CDR3 loop: CASSRQGGDTEAFF. The CDR3 coding sequence is TGTGCCAGCAGTCGACAGGGGGGCGACACTGAAGCTTTCTTT.

This clone was recorded a few times. The CDR3 sequence is CASSSSGRVDTQYF. CDR3 sequence (DNA): TGTGCCAGCAGCTCTAGCGGGAGGGTCGATACGCAGTATTTT. The chain links TRBV13 to TRBJ2-3, with 12 bases identical to TRBD2. The germline gives CDR1 PRHDT, CDR2 FYEKMQ (reference sequence). This CDR3 contains 14 residues. V was pared by 4 bases and J by 6 bases, with 2 bases of the junction left unmatched.